A selection of T cell receptor beta chains follows, all from one sample in a study of blood T cells in healthy people across ages. One entry per CDR3 protein results from TCRdb running MiXCR on the 5' RACE reads. Seen here are about 800,000 distinct CDR3 sequences, roughly 50% observed once, and the top ten hold approximately 20%. Sequenced material: blood. The receptors were gathered from a man aged 25 to 45 in good health. CDR3s include the opening cysteine and the closing phenylalanine or tryptophan. Fields, in order: V gene, clone size, J gene, D gene, CDR3 protein, CDR3 DNA. A D gene is named only where the DNA matches it firmly. A clone size is listed for some rows: how often the clone was seen (once, few, many), or a class if it is expanded.

>TRBV20-1|.|TRBJ1-6|TRBD1
CSARRDRPNSPLHF
TGCAGTGCTAGAAGGGACAGACCTAATTCACCCCTCCACTTT
>TRBV6-5|.|TRBJ1-2|.
CASSQGGLTDGYTF
TGTGCCAGCAGCCAAGGGGGGCTAACGGATGGCTACACCTTC
>TRBV28|.|TRBJ2-7|TRBD1
CASQKDRGHEQYF
TGTGCCAGCCAAAAGGACAGGGGCCACGAGCAGTACTTC
>TRBV20-1|.|TRBJ1-1|.
CSAPGDTKEAFF
TGCAGTGCTCCTGGGGACACAAAAGAAGCTTTCTTT
>TRBV14|.|TRBJ1-5|.
CAGEMGIFTGWIRQPQHF
TGTGCCGGCGAGATGGGAATTTTTACAGGGTGGATACGTCAGCCCCAGCATTTT
>TRBV10-3|.|TRBJ2-3|TRBD1
CALRDRSNAETQYF
TGTGCCTTAAGGGACAGGTCAAATGCAGAGACGCAGTATTTT
>TRBV29-1|.|TRBJ1-1|.
CSVQMNVMNAEAFF
TGCAGCGTTCAGATGAACGTCATGAACGCCGAAGCTTTCTTT
>TRBV9|.|TRBJ2-7|.
CASSVMGGPGEQYF
TGTGCCAGCAGCGTAATGGGCGGACCCGGGGAGCAGTACTTC
>TRBV7-9|.|TRBJ1-1|.
CASSSRWVASGNTEAFF
TGTGCCAGCAGCTCCCGTTGGGTGGCGTCAGGGAACACTGAAGCTTTCTTT
>TRBV6-5|.|TRBJ2-1|.
CASSSRAAGYVNEQFF
TGTGCCAGCAGTTCTCGGGCGGCGGGCTACGTGAATGAGCAGTTCTTC
>TRBV29-1|few|TRBJ2-3|TRBD1
CSVDRGPDTQYF
TGCAGCGTCGACAGGGGACCAGATACGCAGTATTTT
>TRBV20-1|few|TRBJ2-3|TRBD2
CSARALAGEDTQYF
TGCAGTGCTAGGGCACTAGCGGGAGAAGATACGCAGTATTTT
>TRBV28|.|TRBJ2-3|TRBD1
CASSSGTGGITDTQYF
TGTGCCAGCAGTTCGGGGACAGGCGGAATTACAGATACGCAGTATTTT
>TRBV7-9|few|TRBJ1-6|.
CASSLETGYNSPLHF
TGTGCCAGCAGCCTCGAGACAGGCTATAATTCACCCCTCCACTTT
>TRBV4-2|few|TRBJ2-5|TRBD2
CASSQRLAGEYQETQYF
TGTGCCAGCAGCCAGAGACTAGCGGGCGAGTACCAAGAGACCCAGTACTTC
>TRBV6-1|few|TRBJ2-7|TRBD2
CASSEGGSLLYEQYF
TGTGCCAGCAGTGAGGGAGGGTCCTTACTCTACGAGCAGTACTTC
>TRBV18|.|TRBJ2-4|TRBD1
CASSPSDRSWEQYF
TGTGCCAGCTCACCCTCGGACAGGTCCTGGGAGCAGTACTTC
>TRBV20-1|.|TRBJ2-4|.
CSARVRALQYF
TGCAGTGCTAGAGTCAGGGCCCTTCAGTACTTC
>TRBV6-2/TRBV6-3|.|TRBJ2-7|.
CASSPGPSQYF
TGTGCCAGCAGTCCCGGGCCTTCCCAGTACTTC
>TRBV29-1|.|TRBJ2-1|.
CSVEFLGQNNEQFF
TGCAGCGTTGAATTCCTCGGCCAGAACAATGAGCAGTTCTTC
>TRBV15|few|TRBJ2-5|.
CATSIGAGREETQYF
TGTGCCACCAGCATCGGAGCAGGCCGAGAGGAGACCCAGTACTTC
>TRBV4-2|few|TRBJ1-1|.
CASSQRTSLYTEAFF
TGTGCCAGCAGCCAGAGGACCTCTCTATACACTGAAGCTTTCTTT
>TRBV10-2|.|TRBJ2-5|TRBD2
CASSSGLAPQETQYF
TGCGCCAGCAGTTCGGGACTAGCTCCGCAAGAGACCCAGTACTTC
>TRBV7-2|.|TRBJ1-1|.
CASSFNSGGTEAFF
TGTGCCAGCAGCTTCAACAGCGGGGGCACTGAAGCTTTCTTT